These 29 T cell receptor beta chains share one sample of origin, sequenced in a study of blood T cell repertoires in COVID-19. Sequenced by immunoSEQ multiplex PCR; TCRdb stores in-frame clones only, minus some. The repertoire holds 150,000 to 200,000 clones, with 70% to 90% as singletons. Sequencing was done on a sample of peripheral blood. These receptors were taken from a woman of 80 years or more in a cohort sampled during active or convalescent COVID-19.

The V call is TRBV19, the J call TRBJ1-5; 8 positions agree with TRBD1. This CDR3 contains 14 residues. Germline V gives CDR1 LNHDA, CDR2 SQIVND (reference sequence). Germline trimming cut 0 bases from V and 7 bases from J; bases unmatched to any gene: 2. This chain's CDR3 is CASSIEQGGQPQHF. As DNA, the CDR3 is TGTGCCAGTAGTATAGAACAGGGGGGGCAGCCCCAGCATTTT.

This chain uses TRBV27 with TRBJ2-7; D is unresolved. V lost 5 bases to trimming and J lost 0 bases, with 11 bases between them. Germline lookup yields CDR1 MNHEY and CDR2 SMNVEV (reference sequence). The CDR3 extends over 14 amino acids. CDR3 sequence: CASSQEFSSYEQYF. CDR3 nucleotides: TGTGCCAGCAGTCAAGAATTTAGCTCCTACGAGCAGTACTTC.

V is TRBV5-6 and J is TRBJ2-7; possibly TRBD1 for D (6 bases). Germline V gene data show CDR1 as SGHDT and CDR2 as YYEEEE. This CDR3 is 16 amino acids long. V dropped 0 bases and J dropped 4 bases, with 17 bases sitting between them. CDR3 amino acids: CASSLARQGNPYEQYF. In nucleotides, the CDR3 is TGTGCCAGCAGCTTGGCCAGGCAGGGGAACCCGTACGAGCAGTACTTC.

The chain employs TRBV7-9 and TRBJ1-2; possibly TRBD1 for D (5 bases). V dropped 2 bases and J dropped 7 bases, with 11 bases sitting between them. This CDR3 is built from 13 residues. Germline V CDR1 and CDR2: SEHNR, FQNEAQ (reference sequence). The CDR3 protein is CASSLSGGGGYTF. The CDR3 coding sequence is TGTGCCAGCAGCTTATCCGGGGGTGGTGGCTACACCTTC.

The chain links TRBV5-1 to TRBJ2-5; 11 positions match TRBD1. This CDR3 has 14 amino acids. CDR1 is SGHRS and CDR2 is YFSETQ in the germline V gene. The ends lost 3 bases at V and 4 bases at J; junction bases unmatched: 2. The CDR3 loop is CASSSGQGGETQYF. The CDR3 DNA reads as TGCGCCAGCAGCTCGGGACAGGGGGGAGAGACCCAGTACTTC.

The rearrangement uses TRBV6-5 and TRBJ1-5; D is undetermined. V gave up 7 bases and J gave up 1 base, with 8 bases separating them. Germline lookup yields CDR1 MNHEY and CDR2 SVGAGI. There are 13 residues in the CDR3. The CDR3 sequence: CASKVRSNQPQHF. Written as DNA, the CDR3 is TGTGCCAGCAAGGTGAGGAGCAATCAGCCCCAGCATTTT.

This rearrangement joins TRBV12-3 or TRBV12-4 to TRBJ2-7; 7 bases map to TRBD1. V gave up 5 bases and J gave up 6 bases; unmatched junction bases: 7. The CDR3 is 13 amino acids. The DNA of the CDR3 is TGTGCCAGCAGTCGGGGACAGAGCTCCGAGCAGTACTTC. This codes for CASSRGQSSEQYF.

The chain carries TRBV11-3 and TRBJ1-1; 7 bases agree with TRBD1. Per the germline V gene, CDR1 is SGHNT and CDR2 is YENEEA. J gave up 4 bases and V 4 bases, and 3 bases lay outside the gene matches. CDR3 length equals 13 residues. CDR3 DNA sequence: TGTGCCAGCAGCTCACAGGGGAGCACTGAAGCTTTCTTT. Protein: CASSSQGSTEAFF.

This clone was counted only a few times. J is TRBJ2-1 and V is TRBV4-2; 10 bases fit TRBD2. CDR3 length: 16 residues. Looked up from germline, CDR1 is LGHNA and CDR2 is YNFKEQ. The trim removed 4 bases at V and 5 bases at J, leaving 8 bases unmatched. The CDR3 spells CASSPHGTSADNEQFF. The CDR3 DNA reads as TGTGCCAGCAGCCCTCATGGGACTAGCGCCGACAATGAGCAGTTCTTC.

Notes on this clone: The junction departs from germline at one end; a sequencing error may be responsible. This chain connects TRBV2 to TRBJ2-3; 8 bases agree with TRBD2. The CDR3 is 15 amino acids. Germline V gene sequence: CDR1 SNHLY, CDR2 FYNNEI. The CDR3 region is CASSQAGVSTDTQYF. The CDR3 DNA is TGTGCCAGCAGTCAAGCGGGAGTGAGTACAGATACGCAGTATTTT.

The CDR3 DNA is TGTGCCAGTAGCAAACAGGGTCATAGCAATCAGCCCCAGCATTTT. The encoded protein is CASSKQGHSNQPQHF. The chain links TRBV19 to TRBJ1-5, with D maybe TRBD1 (6 bases). Trimming left V 6 bases short and J 0 bases short, with 12 bases between. Germline V gives CDR1 LNHDA, CDR2 SQIVND (reference sequence). This CDR3 is built from 15 residues.

This clone was counted once. V is TRBV6-5 and J is TRBJ2-2; D ambiguous. The CDR3 runs 13 residues. Trimming pared 5 bases from V and 4 bases from J, leaving 8 bases between. Germline V gene data show CDR1 as MNHEY and CDR2 as SVGAGI. In nucleotides, the CDR3 is TGTGCCAGCAGTCTAGAGCTCACCGGGGAGCTGTTTTTT. Translating it yields CASSLELTGELFF.

This chain links TRBV6-6 with TRBJ1-5; 10 nucleotides match TRBD1. CDR1 and CDR2 from the germline V gene are MNHNY and SVGAGI (reference sequence). The CDR3 is 16 amino acids. V trimming: 5 bases; J trimming: 4 bases; junction bases outside the gene matches: 8. CDR3 bases: TGTGCCAGCAGTCCTCCCGGGACAGGGGCTAATCAGCCCCAGCATTTT. Its translation: CASSPPGTGANQPQHF.

In its sample, this clone was seen once. The V and J genes are TRBV30 and TRBJ2-1; D possibly corresponds to TRBD1 (6 bases). Germline CDR1 and CDR2: GTSNPN and SVGIG (reference sequence). This CDR3 contains 15 residues. Trimming took 5 bases from V and 5 from J, leaving 19 bases between them. The CDR3 bases are TGTGCCTGGGGGGGCGACTATCCCGGGAACAATGAGCAGTTCTTC. This encodes CAWGGDYPGNNEQFF.

This clone was recorded only once. J is TRBJ2-6 and V is TRBV7-9; possible D gene TRBD1, 6 bases. Trimming stripped 7 bases from V and 3 bases from J, with 19 bases between. Per the germline V gene, CDR1 is SEHNR and CDR2 is FQNEAQ (reference sequence). CDR3 size: 17 residues. The CDR3 DNA sequence: TGTGCCAGCAACCCTGGGCAGGGGCATCTTGGGGCCAACGTCCTGACTTTC. Residues: CASNPGQGHLGANVLTF.

The chain recombines TRBV28 with TRBJ2-3; 9 bases align to TRBD2. The CDR3 runs 17 residues. The V gene end was trimmed by 9 bases and the J gene end by 4 bases; junction bases not matched to a gene: 17. Germline V CDR1 and CDR2: MDHEN, SYDVKM. The CDR3 is CASPPEASGKQSDTQYF. CDR3 bases: TGTGCCAGTCCCCCTGAAGCTAGCGGGAAGCAATCAGATACGCAGTATTTT.

This chain connects TRBV2 to TRBJ2-1; 10 nucleotides line up with TRBD2. The CDR3 has 17 amino acids. CDR1 is SNHLY, CDR2 FYNNEI, per germline. V lost 7 bases to trimming and J lost 5 bases; unmatched junction nucleotides: 14. The CDR3 DNA follows: TGTGCCAGCATTCTAGCGGGAGTCCGAACTAAGAACAATGAGCAGTTCTTC. It is translated as CASILAGVRTKNNEQFF.

The genes are TRBV9 and TRBJ2-3, with TRBD2 matching 7 bases. The CDR3 sequence is 16 residues long. The germline CDR1 and CDR2 sequences are SGDLS and YYNGEE. J was trimmed by 0 bases and V by 0 bases; bases with no gene match: 4. The CDR3 sequence is CASSVGNGGSTDTQYF. The DNA of the CDR3 is TGTGCCAGCAGCGTAGGTAACGGGGGGAGCACAGATACGCAGTATTTT.

The genes are TRBV5-1 and TRBJ1-2; 7 bases are a match to TRBD1. The CDR3 extends over 13 amino acids. The ends lost 2 bases at V and 4 bases at J; junction bases unmatched: 2. Per the germline V gene, CDR1 is SGHRS and CDR2 is YFSETQ. CDR3 loop: CASSLGGLYGYTF. CDR3 DNA: TGCGCCAGCAGCTTAGGGGGCCTCTATGGCTACACCTTC. Full variable domain (rest looked up from reference TRBV5-1 and TRBJ1-2): KAGVTQTPRYLIKTRGQQVTLSCSPISGHRSVSWYQQTPGQGLQFLFEYFSETQRNKGNFPGRFSGRQFSNSRSEMNVSTLELGDSALYLCASSLGGLYGYTFGSGTRLTVV.

V gene TRBV11-2 combines with J gene TRBJ2-5; 12 positions match TRBD2. Germline trimming cut 5 bases from V and 5 bases from J; bases unmatched to any gene: 6. Germline V gene sequence: CDR1 SGHAT, CDR2 FQNNGV. This CDR3 is built from 15 residues. For the CDR3, the DNA is TGTGCCAGCAGCCAGCCTAGCGGGGGGGCCGAGACCCAGTACTTC. It yields the protein CASSQPSGGAETQYF.

The chain recombines TRBV7-9 with TRBJ2-7, with D hard to call. CDR1 is SEHNR and CDR2 is FQNEAQ in the germline V gene (reference sequence). The CDR3 has 13 residues. Trimming removed 0 bases at V and 6 bases at J, with 9 bases between. CDR3 in amino acids: CASSLAGRGEQYF. In DNA, the CDR3 is TGTGCCAGCAGCTTAGCTGGCCGCGGCGAGCAGTACTTC.

V is TRBV19 and J is TRBJ2-2; D perhaps matches TRBD1 (6 bases). The germline V gene has CDR1 LNHDA and CDR2 SQIVND (reference sequence). Deletions cut 6 bases from V and 3 bases from J, with 11 bases between. The CDR3 length is 14 residues. For the CDR3, the DNA is TGTGCCAGTAGCGAGGGGGAGTACACCGGGGAGCTGTTTTTT. As protein: CASSEGEYTGELFF.

The chain has TRBV5-1 and TRBJ2-2, with a possible D match to TRBD1 (5 bases). Trimming removed 0 bases from V and 5 bases from J, with 14 bases in between. The CDR3 runs 16 residues. From germline, CDR1 is SGHRS and CDR2 YFSETQ. Here the CDR3 reads CASSLERQGGTGELFF. For the CDR3, the DNA is TGCGCCAGCAGCTTGGAACGGCAGGGTGGGACCGGGGAGCTGTTTTTT.

The rearrangement links TRBV5-1 to TRBJ2-3; the match to TRBD2 covers 7 bases. Per the germline V gene, CDR1 is SGHRS and CDR2 is YFSETQ. The CDR3 runs 16 residues. Unmatched junction bases numbered 9, after V lost 0 bases and J lost 5 bases. CDR3 in amino acids: CASSLAQSGAGDTQYF. The CDR3 DNA reads as TGCGCCAGCAGCTTGGCCCAAAGCGGGGCAGGAGATACGCAGTATTTT.

This rearrangement joins TRBV5-4 to TRBJ2-5; 10 positions agree with TRBD2. The CDR3 runs to 15 residues. With 4 bases clipped from V and 3 bases from J, the junction kept 6 bases outside the gene matches. The germline gives CDR1 SGHNT, CDR2 YYREEE (reference sequence). The CDR3 nucleotides read TGTGCCAGCAGCACCCGACTAGCGGGTGAAGAGACCCAGTACTTC. As protein: CASSTRLAGEETQYF.

CDR3 coding DNA: TGTGCCAGCAGCCAAGGGGGCGGGGGGGCCAATGAGCAGTTCTTC. Protein: CASSQGGGGANEQFF. This rearrangement joins TRBV4-2 to TRBJ2-1, with 9 bases aligning to TRBD2. Germline V lookup: CDR1 LGHNA, CDR2 YNFKEQ. J was trimmed by 6 bases and V by 1 base; bases with no gene match: 4. The CDR3 is made up of 15 amino acids.

This clone was recorded once. The V call is TRBV29-1, the J call TRBJ2-7; D perhaps matches TRBD1 (6 bases). CDR3 length: 13 amino acids. CDR1 is SQVTM, CDR2 ANQGSEA, per germline. The V end was cut by 4 bases, the J end by 2 bases, with 12 bases between. The CDR3 spells CSVVGDTTYEQYF. The CDR3 coding sequence is TGCAGCGTTGTTGGGGACACTACCTACGAGCAGTACTTC.

The gene calls are TRBV30 and TRBJ1-1; tentative D call: TRBD1 (6 bases). Germline V lookup: CDR1 GTSNPN, CDR2 SVGIG (reference sequence). CDR3 size: 14 residues. V lost 0 bases and J 2 bases, leaving 10 bases between the germline ends. DNA for the CDR3: TGTGCCTGGAGTGTAAAGGACAGAAACACTGAAGCTTTCTTT. It yields the protein CAWSVKDRNTEAFF.

The chain is built from TRBV7-8 and TRBJ1-5; D is unclear. The CDR3 sequence is 14 residues long. Germline V gives CDR1 SGHVS, CDR2 FQNEAQ. V was trimmed by 5 bases and J by 4 bases, leaving 12 bases between them. CDR3 nucleotides: TGTGCCAGCAGCGTCGGACTGCTGAATCAGCCCCAGCATTTT. It is translated as CASSVGLLNQPQHF. The variable domain in full, completed from reference TRBV7-8 and TRBJ1-5, reads GAGVSQSPRYKVAKRGQDVALRCDPISGHVSLFWYQQALGQGPEFLTYFQNEAQLDKSGLPSDRFFAERPEGSVSTLKIQRTQQEDSAVYLCASSVGLLNQPQHFGDGTRLSIL.